The 21 T cell receptor beta chains in this list originate from one sample, sequenced in a study of blood T cells in healthy people across ages (dated by TCRdb to the mid-2010s). Library method: 5' RACE. The sequencer listed for this sample is Illumina HiSeq 2500. A second PCR of about 6 to 12 cycles was run with a J-beta primer mix and a sample-barcoded 5' primer. In-frame beta chains were kept once TCRdb had trimmed the public reads at Q25 with fastp and called clones with MiXCR. Here each entry gathers all rows of one CDR3 protein and keeps the most common genes and DNA. The sample table contains 1.4 million to 1.5 million distinct CDR3 sequences; only one count was recorded for 42% of them. The ten top clones hold approximately 7.9% of the sample. Sequences were obtained from blood. These receptors all stem from a woman aged 18-35 years in good health.

The chain employs TRBV6-2 or TRBV6-3 and TRBJ2-2, with D possibly being TRBD2 (6 bases). CDR3 length equals 18 residues. Germline V gives CDR1 MNHEY, CDR2 SVGEGT. The V gene lost 0 bases and the J gene lost 3 bases, with 17 bases spanning the gap. CDR3 sequence (DNA): TGTGCCAGCAGTTACTCGTCTAGCAGGAGGGTGTACACCGGGGAGCTGTTTTTT. It codes for CASSYSSSRRVYTGELFF.

The V gene is TRBV15, the J gene TRBJ2-1, with D tentatively TRBD2 (5 bases). The V and J ends lost 0 bases and 4 bases respectively, with 16 bases between them. Per the germline V gene, CDR1 is LNHNV and CDR2 is YYDKDF (reference sequence). The CDR3 runs to 17 residues. In DNA form, the CDR3 reads TGTGCCACCAGCAGAGATCTCGGACGAGCGGAATACAATGAGCAGTTCTTC. Its translation: CATSRDLGRAEYNEQFF.

As DNA, the CDR3 is TGTGCCAGCAGCCTGGGACGACAGGGCACTGAAGCTTTCTTT. Amino acid sequence: CASSLGRQGTEAFF. The chain has TRBV5-6 and TRBJ1-1, with TRBD1 matching over 7 bases. Germline-derived CDR1 and CDR2 are SGHDT and YYEEEE. J gave up 4 bases and V 4 bases, and 7 bases lay outside the gene matches. The CDR3 length is 14 residues.

This clonotype came up a few times. CDR3: CSGRAGGSQETQYF. The CDR3 nucleotides are TGCAGCGGCCGGGCAGGGGGCTCTCAAGAGACCCAGTACTTC. This chain joins TRBV29-1 and TRBJ2-5; 8 nucleotides match TRBD1. The CDR3 has 14 amino acids. CDR1 is SQVTM and CDR2 is ANQGSEA in the germline V gene. Trimming cost V 7 bases and J 2 bases; bases outside gene matches: 9.

The chain links TRBV2 to TRBJ2-4; tentative D call: TRBD2 (6 bases). The V and J ends lost 4 bases and 9 bases respectively, with 10 bases between them. CDR1 SNHLY and CDR2 FYNNEI come from the germline V gene. This CDR3 has 12 amino acids. The CDR3 nucleotides are TGTGCCAGCAGTGGACTAGTATCCATTCAGTACTTC. Protein sequence: CASSGLVSIQYF.

V gene TRBV7-9 combines with J gene TRBJ1-2; D is unclear. The CDR3 is 11 amino acids. Germline V gene sequence: CDR1 SEHNR, CDR2 FQNEAQ (reference sequence). Trimming cost V 5 bases and J 8 bases, with 9 bases left between them. The chain's CDR3 is CASSETVGYTF. In DNA, the CDR3 is TGTGCCAGCAGCGAAACAGTCGGCTACACCTTC. Full variable domain (remainder filled in from reference TRBV7-9 and TRBJ1-2): DTGVSQNPRHKITKRGQNVTFRCDPISEHNRLYWYRQTLGQGPEFLTYFQNEAQLEKSRLLSDRFSAERPKGSFSTLEIQRTEQGDSAMYLCASSETVGYTFGSGTRLTVV.

As regards this clonotype: This may stem from a read error, because a much larger clone lies one nucleotide away. The chain has TRBV20-1 and TRBJ2-5; D assignment may be TRBD1 or TRBD2 (6 bases each). Germline V gene lookup returns CDR1 DFQATT and CDR2 SNEGSKA (reference sequence). CDR3 size: 13 residues. The CDR3 nucleotides read TGCAGTGTTAGAAAGGGGGGAAAAGAGACCCAGTACTTC. It codes for CSVRKGGKETQYF.

This clonotype occurred a few times. The chain uses TRBV11-2 and TRBJ2-7; possibly TRBD2 for D (5 bases). The length of the CDR3 is 13 residues. The germline V gene encodes CDR1 SGHAT and CDR2 FQNNGV. Trimming cost V 5 bases and J 4 bases, with 12 bases left between them. Written as DNA, the CDR3 is TGTGCCAGCAGCGCAGATCCGGGGTACGAGCAGTACTTC. Translating it yields CASSADPGYEQYF.

The chain couples TRBV10-3 to TRBJ1-2; 9 nucleotides match TRBD1. Trimming cost V 6 bases and J 5 bases; bases outside gene matches: 7. The V gene's germline CDR1 is ENHRY and CDR2 SYGVKD. This CDR3 is built from 14 residues. CDR3 DNA sequence: TGTGCCATCAGCCCGGGACAGGGACAATATGGCTACACCTTC. Amino acid sequence: CAISPGQGQYGYTF.

The chain employs TRBV28 and TRBJ2-5; D is uncertain. V gave up 3 bases and J gave up 3 bases, with 8 bases separating them. This CDR3 has 13 residues. Germline V gene data show CDR1 as MDHEN and CDR2 as SYDVKM. The CDR3 region has the DNA TGTGCCAGCAGTTTGACGGCAAAAGAGACCCAGTACTTC. This codes for CASSLTAKETQYF.

This clonotype was detected a few times. In nucleotides, the CDR3 is TGCAGTGCTAGAGATGCGGGGACAGGGCACTACGAGCAGTACTTC. Its translation is CSARDAGTGHYEQYF. The V gene is TRBV20-1, the J gene TRBJ2-7; 9 nucleotides match TRBD1. V lost 0 bases and J lost 3; bases outside the gene matches: 6. Germline CDR1 DFQATT, CDR2 SNEGSKA (reference sequence). This CDR3 has 15 amino acids.

This clonotype was seen a handful of times. J is TRBJ2-7 and V is TRBV7-9, with 11 bases identical to TRBD1. CDR1 SEHNR and CDR2 FQNEAQ come from the germline V gene (reference sequence). This CDR3 comprises 15 residues. Trimming cost V 5 bases and J 1 base; bases outside gene matches: 4. The CDR3, as DNA: TGTGCCAGCAGCACGGGACAGGGGGGGTCCTACGAGCAGTACTTC. Translated, it gives CASSTGQGGSYEQYF.

The chain links TRBV6-6 to TRBJ2-7; D gene uncertain. V lost 4 bases to trimming and J lost 4 bases, with 8 bases between them. The germline V gene has CDR1 MNHNY and CDR2 SVGAGI (reference sequence). The CDR3 consists of 12 residues. The CDR3 DNA reads TGTGCCAGCAGTTCATTCAATTACGAGCAGTACTTC. Its translation is CASSSFNYEQYF.

This clonotype was seen more than once but under ten times. The chain carries TRBV4-1 and TRBJ1-2; the D is unclear. This CDR3 is built from 15 residues. Germline-derived CDR1 and CDR2 are MGHRA and YSYEKL. Trimming shortened V by 0 bases and J by 4 bases, and 12 bases separated the two germline ends. The CDR3 sequence: CASSQDFPAPYGYTF. CDR3 in DNA: TGCGCCAGCAGCCAAGATTTTCCGGCACCCTATGGCTACACCTTC.

This clonotype was found a few times. The V call is TRBV6-5, the J call TRBJ2-3, with 8 nucleotides matching TRBD2. The CDR3 length is 16 residues. The V gene end was trimmed by 2 bases and the J gene end by 5 bases; junction bases not matched to a gene: 9. Germline CDR1 is MNHEY and CDR2 is SVGAGI. The DNA of the CDR3 is TGTGCCAGCAGTTACCGGTCCGGGACTAGTGGAGATACGCAGTATTTT. This encodes CASSYRSGTSGDTQYF.

The V and J genes are TRBV5-1 and TRBJ2-3; 10 bases align to TRBD2. V was pared by 1 base and J by 2 bases, with 4 bases of the junction left unmatched. The CDR3 sequence is 16 residues long. Per germline, CDR1 SGHRS and CDR2 YFSETQ. For the CDR3, the DNA is TGCGCCAGCAGCTTGACTAGCGGGGTGCCCACAGATACGCAGTATTTT. It is translated as CASSLTSGVPTDTQYF.

This rearrangement joins TRBV4-1 to TRBJ1-6; unclear D gene. Looked up from germline, CDR1 is MGHRA and CDR2 is YSYEKL. With 4 bases removed from V and 3 bases from J, the gap between germline ends came to 10 bases. The CDR3 has 15 amino acids. CDR3 DNA: TGCGCCAGCAGCCCTAACCGGGACTATAATTCACCCCTCCACTTT. Its protein is CASSPNRDYNSPLHF.

This clonotype was counted only a few times. CDR3 coding DNA: TGTGCCAGCAGCTTTGGGTCAGGAGTGGGCTACACCTTC. Translated: CASSFGSGVGYTF. This chain uses TRBV7-8 with TRBJ1-2; D unresolved. V lost 3 bases and J 8 bases, leaving 13 bases between the germline ends. In germline, CDR1 is SGHVS, CDR2 FQNEAQ. The CDR3 extends over 13 amino acids.

This clonotype was picked up a small number of times. The genes are TRBV27 and TRBJ2-1, with 10 bases identical to TRBD2. This CDR3 contains 14 residues. V was clipped by 5 bases and J by 8 bases; unmatched bases: 6. Per the germline V gene, CDR1 is MNHEY and CDR2 is SMNVEV (reference sequence). CDR3 loop: CASSLAGEGYEQFF. In DNA form, the CDR3 reads TGTGCCAGCAGTCTAGCGGGAGAAGGGTATGAGCAGTTCTTC.

This clonotype was counted only a few times. The chain uses TRBV5-1 and TRBJ2-3; 7 positions match TRBD2. From germline, CDR1 is SGHRS and CDR2 YFSETQ. Trimming at V came to 4 bases and at J to 1 base, leaving 9 bases not matched to a gene. This CDR3 has 16 amino acids. CDR3 amino acids: CASSARAGPGTDTQYF. CDR3 sequence (DNA): TGCGCCAGCAGCGCCCGAGCGGGACCTGGCACAGATACGCAGTATTTT.

This clonotype was counted between two and nine times. The V call is TRBV4-1, the J call TRBJ1-1, with D unresolved. Germline V gene data show CDR1 as MGHRA and CDR2 as YSYEKL. V was pared by 3 bases and J by 5 bases, with 16 bases between. The CDR3 contains 15 residues. For the CDR3, the DNA is TGCGCCAGCAGCCAGGCGGACGAACCGAGGACTGAAGCTTTCTTT. It yields the protein CASSQADEPRTEAFF.